The rows below give T cell receptor beta chains drawn from one sample of a study of cytomegalovirus exposure and HLA in healthy donors. Profiling relied on immunoSEQ multiplex PCR, and the TCRdb table lists in-frame clones only, not all of them. Found here are some 140,000 clones, 86% of them singletons; the top ten hold over 2%. Sample: PBMCs. These receptors were obtained from a human donor in good health. Each CDR3 is given with its conserved first and last residue. Each record gives: D gene, J gene, clone size, V gene, CDR3 DNA, CDR3 protein. A D gene is named only where the DNA matches it firmly. Clone sizes are given selectively: once, few, many, or a class where the clone is expanded.

>-|TRBJ2-3|-|TRBV2
TGTGCCAGCAGTGGACAAGGGGGAGGGAGGAGCACAGATACGCAGTATTTT
CASSGQGGGRSTDTQYF
>TRBD1|TRBJ1-3|few|TRBV27
TGTGCCAGCAGTCGAACCGGGACAGGAGGAAACACCATATATTTT
CASSRTGTGGNTIYF
>-|TRBJ2-5|once|TRBV5-4
TGTGCCAGCAGTTCGTCCGACTATAGCGGGACCCAGTACTTC
CASSSSDYSGTQYF
>TRBD1|TRBJ2-7|-|TRBV7-7
TGTGCCAGCAGCCGGACAGGCGCGGACGAGCAGTACTTC
CASSRTGADEQYF
>-|TRBJ1-1|-|TRBV6-5
TGTGCCAGCGCCCTGCTCCAGGGGAACACTGAAGCTTTCTTT
CASALLQGNTEAFF
>-|TRBJ2-5|-|TRBV7-9
TGTGCCAGCAGCTTAGCCCGGGGGATTGGAGAGACCCAGTACTTC
CASSLARGIGETQYF
>-|TRBJ2-1|once|TRBV7-6
TGTGCCAGCAGCGCCACCCCCTCCGGGACTGCCGCAGTGGATGAGCAGTTCTTC
CASSATPSGTAAVDEQFF
>-|TRBJ1-2|-|TRBV18
TGTGCCAGCTCACCCGATGCGGGGGGATCATATGGCTACACCTTC
CASSPDAGGSYGYTF
>-|TRBJ2-5|-|TRBV5-1
TGCGCCAGCAGCTTGGGAGGGGGATCCCAAGAGACCCAGTACTTC
CASSLGGGSQETQYF
>-|TRBJ2-2|-|TRBV5-8
TGTGCCAGCAGCTTGTGGGCTAGCGTTATCACCGGGGAGCTGTTTTTT
CASSLWASVITGELFF
>-|TRBJ1-2|-|TRBV7-2
TGTGCCAGCAGCTTTACCCAGGGTAACTATGGCTACACCTTC
CASSFTQGNYGYTF
>TRBD1|TRBJ2-7|-|TRBV9
TGTGCCAGCAGCGCAGGGACAGGCTTATACGAGCAGTACTTC
CASSAGTGLYEQYF
>TRBD2|TRBJ2-7|-|TRBV28
TGTGCCAGCAATTCTGGCGGGGGTAGCTCCTACGAGCAGTACTTC
CASNSGGGSSYEQYF
>-|TRBJ1-2|-|TRBV5-1
TGCGCCAGCAGCCCGGACATACCCAGGGCGAATGGCTACACCTTC
CASSPDIPRANGYTF
>-|TRBJ1-5|-|TRBV28
TGTGCCAGCAGACCGGGAAGTCAGCCCCAGCATTTT
CASRPGSQPQHF
>-|TRBJ1-1|-|TRBV5-1
TGCGCCAGCACAACCTCAGGGTTAAGGTTGAACACTGAAGCTTTCTTT
CASTTSGLRLNTEAFF
>-|TRBJ1-2|few|TRBV7-3
TGTGCCAGCAGCTTAAACCCGGGGATGGGGGGCTACACCTTC
CASSLNPGMGGYTF
>TRBD1|TRBJ1-2|-|TRBV11-2
TGTGCCAGCAGCTTGAGTCGACAGGGGGTGGCTGGCTACACCTTC
CASSLSRQGVAGYTF
>TRBD1|TRBJ1-6|-|TRBV18
TGTGCCAGCTCACCAAATGGACAGGGAGGCTATTCACCCCTCCACTTT
CASSPNGQGGYSPLHF
>TRBD1|TRBJ2-3|-|TRBV2
TGTGCCAGCATTCAGGGGGAAACAGATACGCAGTATTTT
CASIQGETDTQYF
>TRBD1|TRBJ2-5|-|TRBV2
TGTGCCAGCAGCGAGGGGGCCCCAGACCTCCAAGAGACCCAGTACTTC
CASSEGAPDLQETQYF
>-|TRBJ1-2|-|TRBV25-1
TGTGCCAGCAGTTTGGAGCCAGTAAACTATGGCTACACCTTC
CASSLEPVNYGYTF
>TRBD1|TRBJ1-2|-|TRBV7-9
TGTGCCAGCAGCCCCCAAGGACAGGTTACTAACTATGGCTACACCTTC
CASSPQGQVTNYGYTF
>-|TRBJ2-7|-|TRBV2
TGTGCCAGCAGTGACGGGATAGGGTTAAACGAGCAGTACTTC
CASSDGIGLNEQYF
>-|TRBJ2-7|-|TRBV11-2
TGTGCCAGCAGCCCGGAGGGGAGAGGAGTTGACGAGCAGTACTTC
CASSPEGRGVDEQYF
>TRBD2|TRBJ2-7|-|TRBV4-1
TGCGCCAGCAGCCAAGATCAGGCTAGCGGATACTACGAGCAGTACTTC
CASSQDQASGYYEQYF
>-|TRBJ2-3|-|TRBV29-1
TGCAGCGTGACTAGGGCGGGAGATACGCAGTATTTT
CSVTRAGDTQYF
>-|TRBJ2-7|-|TRBV28
TGTGCCAGCAGTTTATGGGAGGGGGCGAGCTACGAGCAGTACTTC
CASSLWEGASYEQYF
>TRBD2|TRBJ2-1|-|TRBV6-1
TGTGCCAGCAGATCGAGCGGGAGAAACAATGAGCAGTTCTTC
CASRSSGRNNEQFF
>-|TRBJ1-5|few|TRBV4-1
TGCGCCAGCAGCCCAGGGCCCGAGAATAGCAATCAGCCCCAGCATTTT
CASSPGPENSNQPQHF
>TRBD1|TRBJ1-2|-|TRBV19
TGTGCCAGTACAAAGGGGGGACAGTTCTATGGCTACACCTTC
CASTKGGQFYGYTF
>-|TRBJ2-1|once|TRBV4-1
TGCGCCAGCAGCTTCACAAGGAGCTCCTACAATGAGCAGTTCTTC
CASSFTRSSYNEQFF
>TRBD1|TRBJ1-2|-|TRBV5-4
TGTGCCAGCAGCTTCGGGACAGGTTCCTATGGCTACACCTTC
CASSFGTGSYGYTF
>-|TRBJ2-2|-|TRBV2
TGTGCCAGCAAAGCGGCGGCAGTGAACACCGGGGAGCTGTTTTTT
CASKAAAVNTGELFF
>TRBD1|TRBJ1-2|few|TRBV5-1
TGCGCCAGCAGCTCGGACAGGGGGCAAGATGGCTACACCTTC
CASSSDRGQDGYTF
>-|TRBJ2-3|-|TRBV11-2
TGTGCCAGCAGCTTAGATCGAGGAGCGGGACAGGACGCGTATTTT
CASSLDRGAGQDAYF
>-|TRBJ1-2|-|TRBV12-5
TGTGCTAGTGGTTTCTTCACAGGCTTCGACTATGGCTACACCTTC
CASGFFTGFDYGYTF
>-|TRBJ1-2|many|TRBV28
TGTGCCAGCAGGGCGGAGGTTTGGGGCTACACCTTC
CASRAEVWGYTF
>TRBD2|TRBJ2-7|-|TRBV4-3
TGCGCCAGCAGCCAGCTAGCGGGGGATGAAAGAAGGGTTTTC
CASSQLAGDERRVF
>-|TRBJ1-2|-|TRBV29-1
TGCAGCGTTGCGACAGCCAGGGACTATGGCTACACCTTC
CSVATARDYGYTF
>TRBD2|TRBJ2-7|-|TRBV10-2
TGCGCCAGCCCGTGCCGGACTAGCGGACTAATAAACTCCTACGAGCAGTACTTC
CASPCRTSGLINSYEQYF
>-|TRBJ2-7|-|TRBV14
TGTGCCAGCAGCCCCTACCGGGAGAGGGGCTACGAGCAGTACTTC
CASSPYRERGYEQYF
>TRBD2|TRBJ2-3|-|TRBV28
TGTGCCAGCGGTGGACTAGCGGGGCGCACAGATACGCAGTATTTT
CASGGLAGRTDTQYF
>TRBD1|TRBJ2-7|-|TRBV7-2
TGTGCCAGCAGCTCTCACAGGGGTGCCTACGAGCAGTACTTC
CASSSHRGAYEQYF